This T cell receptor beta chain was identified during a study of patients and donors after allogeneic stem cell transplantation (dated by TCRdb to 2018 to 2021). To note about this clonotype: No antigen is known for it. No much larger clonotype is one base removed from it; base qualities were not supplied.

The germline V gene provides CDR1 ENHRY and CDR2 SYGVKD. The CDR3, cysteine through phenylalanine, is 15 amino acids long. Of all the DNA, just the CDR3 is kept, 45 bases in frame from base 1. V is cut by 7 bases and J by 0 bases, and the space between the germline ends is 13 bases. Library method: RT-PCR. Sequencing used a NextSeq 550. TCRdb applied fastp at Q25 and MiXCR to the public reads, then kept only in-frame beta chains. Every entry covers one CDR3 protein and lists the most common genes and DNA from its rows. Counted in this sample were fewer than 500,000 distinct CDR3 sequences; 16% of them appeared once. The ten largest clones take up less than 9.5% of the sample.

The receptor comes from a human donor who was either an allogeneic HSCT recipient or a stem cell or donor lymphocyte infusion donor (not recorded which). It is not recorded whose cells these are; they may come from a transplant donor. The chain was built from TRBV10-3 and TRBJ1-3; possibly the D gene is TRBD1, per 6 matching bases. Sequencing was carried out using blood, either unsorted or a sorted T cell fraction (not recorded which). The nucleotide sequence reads TGTGCCATCAAGAAGACAGGAACCTCTGGAAACACCATATATTTT. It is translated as CAIKKTGTSGNTIYF.